One sample yielded the 18 T cell receptor beta chains listed below, sequenced in a study of blood T cell repertoires in COVID-19. The method was immunoSEQ multiplex PCR; TCRdb's version includes in-frame clones alone and lacks a portion of them. The sample has roughly 250,000 clones, 75% to 95% seen once; the top ten hold around 2%. Sequencing was done on a sample of PBMCs or T cells enriched from blood (not recorded which). The receptor source for this set is a woman under 30 who had recovered from COVID-19.

The rearrangement joins TRBV2 to TRBJ1-5; TRBD1 is a possible D gene (5 bases). Germline lookup yields CDR1 SNHLY and CDR2 FYNNEI. V lost 3 bases and J 2 bases, leaving 5 bases between the germline ends. The CDR3 has 13 amino acids. CDR3 coding DNA: TGTGCCAGCAGTGAGACAGGCAATCAGCCCCAGCATTTT. Protein product: CASSETGNQPQHF.

The chain joins TRBV21-1 to TRBJ1-1; no check of the table's D call, TRBD1, against the DNA was made. TRBV21-1 is annotated as a pseudogene. The CDR3 consists of 15 residues. CDR3 coding DNA: TGTGCCAGCAGCAAATGGGGACAGGGCCACACTGAAGCTTTCTTT. Translation: CASSKWGQGHTEAFF.

The chain joins TRBV2 to TRBJ1-2; unclear D gene. The germline V gene has CDR1 SNHLY and CDR2 FYNNEI. Trimming took off 6 bases at V and 8 bases at J, with 13 bases between the two ends. There are 12 residues in the CDR3. The CDR3 sequence: CASRADSPGYTF. In DNA, the CDR3 is TGTGCCAGCAGGGCGGACTCTCCAGGCTACACCTTC. Filled out from reference TRBV2 and TRBJ1-2, the complete variable domain reads EPEVTQTPSHQVTQMGQEVILRCVPISNHLYFYWYRQILGQKVEFLVSFYNNEISEKSEIFDDQFSVERPDGSNFTLKIRSTKLEDSAMYFCASRADSPGYTFGSGTRLTVV.

This clone was found a few times. The chain is built from TRBV12-2 and TRBJ2-7; TRBD2, the table's D call, lacks a check against the DNA. TRBV12-2 is designated a pseudogene. This CDR3 has 18 residues. For the CDR3, the DNA is TGTGCAAGTCGCTTCCGGCGCAAGTACCCGGGACTGTTCTACGAGCAGTACTTC. Translation gives CASRFRRKYPGLFYEQYF.

The CDR3: CSAGGGSGYGYTF. CDR3 in DNA: TGCAGCGCCGGGGGGGGTAGTGGGTATGGCTACACCTTC. The V gene is TRBV29-1, the J gene TRBJ1-2, with D possibly TRBD1 on 5 matching bases. Germline CDR1 is SQVTM and CDR2 is ANQGSEA. The CDR3 length is 13 residues. Trimming left V 7 bases short and J 5 bases short, with 17 bases between.

The chain links TRBV9 to TRBJ2-3; a weak D match, TRBD1 (6 bases). This CDR3 contains 15 residues. Trimming stripped 0 bases from V and 9 bases from J, with 17 bases between. Germline CDR1 is SGDLS and CDR2 is YYNGEE. CDR3: CASSVAPGTIGTQYF. The DNA for the CDR3 is TGTGCCAGCAGCGTAGCCCCGGGGACAATTGGGACGCAGTATTTT. Filled out from reference TRBV9 and TRBJ2-3, the complete variable domain reads DSGVTQTPKHLITATGQRVTLRCSPRSGDLSVYWYQQSLDQGLQFLIQYYNGEERAKGNILERFSAQQFPDLHSELNLSSLELGDSALYFCASSVAPGTIGTQYFGPGTRLTVL.

V usage is TRBV7-3 and J usage is TRBJ1-6; 9 bases match TRBD1. The length of the CDR3 is 14 residues. After removal of 5 bases from V and 11 bases from J, the junction contained 7 bases not matched to a gene. The V gene's germline CDR1 is SGHTA and CDR2 FQGTGA. In DNA, the CDR3 is TGTGCCAGCAGCCGAGGGACAGGGTCGGCACCCCTCCACTTT. Translation: CASSRGTGSAPLHF.

The chain is built from TRBV4-1 and TRBJ2-7; TRBD1 matches at 9 bases. The trim removed 3 bases at V and 3 bases at J, leaving 9 bases unmatched. From germline, CDR1 is MGHRA and CDR2 YSYEKL. The CDR3 is 16 amino acids. The CDR3 sequence: CASSHNYRDRDYEQYF. The DNA for the CDR3 is TGCGCCAGCAGCCACAACTACCGGGACAGGGACTACGAGCAGTACTTC.

The rearrangement joins TRBV11-3 to TRBJ2-7, with 8 bases aligning to TRBD2. Germline CDR1 is SGHNT and CDR2 is YENEEA. This CDR3 is built from 13 residues. The V gene end was trimmed by 5 bases and the J gene end by 3 bases; junction bases not matched to a gene: 3. The DNA for the CDR3 is TGTGCCAGCAGCCCCGGGACTAGCTACGAGCAGTACTTC. Its translation: CASSPGTSYEQYF.

The rearrangement uses TRBV24-1 and TRBJ1-2, with D uncertain. The germline V gene has CDR1 KGHDR and CDR2 SFDVKD. Trimming took 0 bases from V and 0 from J, leaving 4 bases between them. The CDR3 totals 14 residues. The CDR3 here is CATSDLAANYGYTF. In DNA form, the CDR3 reads TGTGCCACCAGTGATTTGGCAGCTAACTATGGCTACACCTTC.

A single count supports this clone. The rearrangement joins TRBV10-3 to TRBJ2-1; D remains ambiguous. The V gene's germline CDR1 is ENHRY and CDR2 SYGVKD. Trimming left V 4 bases short and J 4 bases short, with 14 bases between. The CDR3 is 15 amino acids. For the CDR3, the DNA is TGTGCCATCAGTGGTTCGCAGATTATTTACAATGAGCAGTTCTTC. Its protein is CAISGSQIIYNEQFF.

This clone was found a few times. The gene calls are TRBV6-4 and TRBJ2-3; a weak D match, TRBD1 (6 bases). This CDR3 region has 15 residues. Germline lookup yields CDR1 MRHNA and CDR2 SNTAGT. Trimming stripped 6 bases from V and 0 bases from J, with 13 bases between. The CDR3 here is CASSDGTTSTDTQYF. The CDR3 DNA is TGTGCCAGCAGCGATGGGACAACTAGCACAGATACGCAGTATTTT.

V and J are TRBV11-2 and TRBJ1-2; perhaps TRBD1 as D (5 bases). This CDR3 contains 13 residues. CDR1 is SGHAT, CDR2 FQNNGV, per germline. V gave up 5 bases and J gave up 4 bases, with 11 bases separating them. The CDR3 reads CASSRQPAYGYTF. Written as DNA, the CDR3 is TGTGCCAGCAGCCGACAGCCTGCCTATGGCTACACCTTC.

V usage is TRBV11-1 and J usage is TRBJ1-2, with D possibly matching TRBD1 (5 bases). Germline V gene sequence: CDR1 SGHAT, CDR2 FQDESV (reference sequence). This CDR3 contains 13 residues. Trimming stripped 2 bases from V and 4 bases from J, with 8 bases between. The CDR3 coding sequence is TGTGCCAGCAGCTTATCGGGGGTCTATGGCTACACCTTC. It encodes CASSLSGVYGYTF.

The chain uses TRBV21-1 and TRBJ2-2; the table's TRBD2 call for D was not verified on the DNA. TRBV21-1 is a listed pseudogene. The length of the CDR3 is 18 residues. CDR3: CASSKASGLASYTGELFF. In DNA, the CDR3 is TGTGCCAGCAGCAAAGCTTCGGGACTAGCGAGTTACACCGGGGAGCTGTTTTTT.

The rearrangement joins TRBV6-5 to TRBJ2-7; 7 nucleotides agree with TRBD1. Germline V CDR1 and CDR2: MNHEY, SVGAGI. With 2 bases clipped from V and 5 bases from J, the junction kept 6 bases outside the gene matches. This CDR3 has 14 residues. CDR3: CASSYVRGSDEQYF. Here the CDR3 DNA reads TGTGCCAGCAGTTACGTCAGGGGGAGTGACGAGCAGTACTTC.

The V call is TRBV5-4, the J call TRBJ1-2, with D uncertain. This CDR3 comprises 15 residues. Trimming left V 0 bases short and J 0 bases short, with 9 bases between. Germline V gene lookup returns CDR1 SGHNT and CDR2 YYREEE (reference sequence). CDR3 loop: CASSLVSGANYGYTF. CDR3 bases: TGTGCCAGCAGCTTGGTGTCGGGAGCTAACTATGGCTACACCTTC.

The V and J genes are TRBV4-2 and TRBJ1-2; 7 bases align to TRBD1. This CDR3 comprises 19 residues. Germline loops: CDR1 LGHNA, CDR2 YNFKEQ. V lost 5 bases, J lost 3 bases, and 21 bases stayed unmatched. The CDR3 DNA reads TGTGCCAGCAGCGAAATCAAAGTCTGGGACAGTATTAAGGACTATGGCTACACCTTC. Translation gives CASSEIKVWDSIKDYGYTF.